Detailed here is one TCR beta chain. The target antigen is unknown. The CDR3 is 14 residues long. The germline V gene has CDR1 MNHNS and CDR2 SASEGT. Trimming shortened V by 4 bases and J by 15 bases, and 22 bases separated the two germline ends. The sample comes from a study of blood T cells in healthy people across ages. Study overall: T cells yielded about one barcoded beta molecule per two cells through template switching.

A J-beta primer mix and a sample-barcoded 5' primer were used in a second PCR of roughly 6 to 11 cycles. Each of the cDNA molecules was tagged by a template-switch adaptor with 12 random nucleotides. TCRdb reprocessed the 5' RACE reads with MiXCR, giving one entry per CDR3 protein. The sample consists of about 780,000 distinct CDR3 sequences, about half of them appearing once. Study results and limitations: Considered underestimates were the diversity estimates obtained from one million T cells.

The individuals who served as donors were healthy Caucasians living in Russia, aged about 6 to 100. The V gene is TRBV6-1, the J gene TRBJ1-5; D remains ambiguous. The TCR sequence derives from an elderly man in good health. Input material: blood. CDR3 nucleotide sequence: TGTGCCAGCAGTGCTCAGAGAGATGTTCAGCCGGGGCATTTT. This translates into CASSAQRDVQPGHF.